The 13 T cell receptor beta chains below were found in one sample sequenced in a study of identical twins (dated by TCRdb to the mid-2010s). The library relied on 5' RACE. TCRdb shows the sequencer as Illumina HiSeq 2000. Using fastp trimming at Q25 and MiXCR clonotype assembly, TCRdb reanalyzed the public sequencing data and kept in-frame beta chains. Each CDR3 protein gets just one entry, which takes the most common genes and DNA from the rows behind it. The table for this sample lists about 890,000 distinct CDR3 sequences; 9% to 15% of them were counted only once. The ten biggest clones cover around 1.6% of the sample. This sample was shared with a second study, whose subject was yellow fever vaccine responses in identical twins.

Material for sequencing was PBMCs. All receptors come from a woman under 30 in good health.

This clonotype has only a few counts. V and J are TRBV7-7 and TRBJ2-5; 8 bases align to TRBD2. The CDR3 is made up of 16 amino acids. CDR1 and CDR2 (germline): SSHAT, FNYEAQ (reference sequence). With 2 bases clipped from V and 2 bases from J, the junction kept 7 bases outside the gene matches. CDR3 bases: TGTGCCAGCAGCTTAACGGGGGGGATAAAGCAAGAGACCCAGTACTTC. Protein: CASSLTGGIKQETQYF. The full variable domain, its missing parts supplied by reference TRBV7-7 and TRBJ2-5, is GAGVSQSPRYKVTKRGQDVTLRCDPISSHATLYWYQQALGQGPEFLTYFNYEAQPDKSGLPSDRFSAERPEGSISTLTIQRTEQRDSAMYRCASSLTGGIKQETQYFGPGTRLLVL.

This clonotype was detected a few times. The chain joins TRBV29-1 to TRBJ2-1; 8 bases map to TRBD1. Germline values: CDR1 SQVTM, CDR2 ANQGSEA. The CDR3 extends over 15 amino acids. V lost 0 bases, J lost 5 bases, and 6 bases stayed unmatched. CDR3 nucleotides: TGCAGCGTTGAAGATGGCAGGGGGCGTGACAATGAGCAGTTCTTC. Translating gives CSVEDGRGRDNEQFF.

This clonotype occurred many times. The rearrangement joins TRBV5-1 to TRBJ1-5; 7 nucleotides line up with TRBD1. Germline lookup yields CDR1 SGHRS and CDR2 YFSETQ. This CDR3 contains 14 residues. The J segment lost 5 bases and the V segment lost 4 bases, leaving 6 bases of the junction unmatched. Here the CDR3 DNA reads TGCGCCAGCAGCCCCGACGGGACAGATCAGCCCCAGCATTTT. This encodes CASSPDGTDQPQHF.

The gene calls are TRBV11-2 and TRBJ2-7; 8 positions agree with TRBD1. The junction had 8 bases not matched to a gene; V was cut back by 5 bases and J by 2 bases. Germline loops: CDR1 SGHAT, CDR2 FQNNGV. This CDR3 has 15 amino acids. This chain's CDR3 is CASSRPGGSTYEQYV. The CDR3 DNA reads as TGTGCCAGCAGCCGTCCAGGGGGCTCGACCTACGAGCAGTACGTC.

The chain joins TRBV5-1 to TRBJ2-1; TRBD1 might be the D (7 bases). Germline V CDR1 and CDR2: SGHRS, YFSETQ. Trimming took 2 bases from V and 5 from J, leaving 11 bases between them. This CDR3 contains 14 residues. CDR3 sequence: CASSLGRGDNEQFF. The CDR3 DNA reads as TGCGCCAGCAGCTTAGGCAGGGGGGACAATGAGCAGTTCTTC.

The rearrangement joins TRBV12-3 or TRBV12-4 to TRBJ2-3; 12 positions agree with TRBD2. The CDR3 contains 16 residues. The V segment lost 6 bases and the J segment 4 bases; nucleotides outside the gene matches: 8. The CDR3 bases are TGTGCCAGCAGCGCCCGCCTAGCGGGAGGGTCAGATACGCAGTATTTT. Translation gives CASSARLAGGSDTQYF.

Here the CDR3 reads CSVDREVNEQFF. The CDR3 region has the DNA TGCAGCGTTGACCGGGAGGTGAATGAGCAGTTCTTC. V gene TRBV29-1 combines with J gene TRBJ2-1; 7 bases are a match to TRBD2. CDR3 length equals 12 residues. The V gene end was trimmed by 3 bases and the J gene end by 7 bases; junction bases not matched to a gene: 3. Germline CDR1 and CDR2: SQVTM and ANQGSEA.

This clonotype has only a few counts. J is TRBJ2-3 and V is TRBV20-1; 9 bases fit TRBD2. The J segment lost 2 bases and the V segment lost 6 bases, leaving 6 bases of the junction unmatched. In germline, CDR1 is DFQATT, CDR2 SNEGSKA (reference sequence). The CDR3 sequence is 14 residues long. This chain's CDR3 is CSAQTSGYTDTQYF. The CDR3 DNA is TGCAGTGCACAAACTAGCGGGTACACAGATACGCAGTATTTT.

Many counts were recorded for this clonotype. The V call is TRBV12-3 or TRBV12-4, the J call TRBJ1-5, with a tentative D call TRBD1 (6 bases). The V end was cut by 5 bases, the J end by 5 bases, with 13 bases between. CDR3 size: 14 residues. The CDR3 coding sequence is TGTGCCAGCAGTAAGAATCAGGGGTATCAGCCCCAGCATTTT. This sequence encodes CASSKNQGYQPQHF.

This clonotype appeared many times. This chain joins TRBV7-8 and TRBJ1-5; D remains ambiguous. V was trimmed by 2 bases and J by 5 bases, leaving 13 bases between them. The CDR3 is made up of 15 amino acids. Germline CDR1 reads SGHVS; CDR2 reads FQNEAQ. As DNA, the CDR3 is TGTGCCAGCAGCTTATCGGGGAATGGGGATCAGCCCCAGCATTTT. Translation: CASSLSGNGDQPQHF.

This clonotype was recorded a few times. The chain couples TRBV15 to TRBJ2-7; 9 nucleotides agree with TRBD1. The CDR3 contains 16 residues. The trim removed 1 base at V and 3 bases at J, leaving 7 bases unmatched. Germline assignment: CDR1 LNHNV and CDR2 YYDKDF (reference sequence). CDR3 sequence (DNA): TGTGCCACCAGCAGAGGAAACAGGGGGCCCCTCTACGAGCAGTACTTC. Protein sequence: CATSRGNRGPLYEQYF.

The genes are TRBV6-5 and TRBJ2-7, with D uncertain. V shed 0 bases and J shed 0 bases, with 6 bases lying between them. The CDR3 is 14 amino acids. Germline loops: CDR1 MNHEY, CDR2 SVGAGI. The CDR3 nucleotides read TGTGCCAGCAGTTACTCCGCGGTCTCCTACGAGCAGTACTTC. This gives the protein CASSYSAVSYEQYF.

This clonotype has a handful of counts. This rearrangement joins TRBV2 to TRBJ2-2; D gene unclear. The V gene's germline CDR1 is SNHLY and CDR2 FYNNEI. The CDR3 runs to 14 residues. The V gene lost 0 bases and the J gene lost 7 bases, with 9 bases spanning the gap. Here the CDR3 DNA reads TGTGCCAGCAGTGAAGCGCGCGGATTCGGGGAGCTGTTTTTT. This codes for CASSEARGFGELFF.